This TCR beta chain was observed in a study of molecular identifiers for immune sequencing clone quantification. For naive CD8 T cells, sorting used the CD8+CD4-CCR7+CD45RA+ phenotype. The CDR3 consists of 15 residues. With 3 bases clipped from V and 7 bases from J, the junction kept 9 bases outside the gene matches. Germline lookup yields CDR1 SGHTA and CDR2 FQGNSA. TCRdb reanalysed the PCR reads using MiXCR and keeps one entry per CDR3 protein. The repertoire consists of hundreds of thousands of distinct CDR3 sequences, with around 25% occurring once and the leading ten covering roughly 0.83%. This clonotype showed up many times.

The sequenced sample consisted of naive CD8+ T cells from blood, with Jurkat cell RNA spiked in. Subset here: FACS-sorted CD8+CD4-CCR7+CD45RA+ naive T cells. The chain joins TRBV7-2 to TRBJ2-7; 10 bases are a match to TRBD2. The clonotype was recovered from a human donor in good health. Some libraries in this study had Jurkat cell RNA spiked in. The CDR3 reads CASSLFSGGYGEQYF. As DNA, the CDR3 is TGTGCCAGCAGCTTGTTTAGCGGGGGGTATGGAGAGCAGTACTTC.